Below, one TCR beta chain is given with its context. Germline CDR1 and CDR2: KGHSH and LQKENI. This CDR3 has 13 amino acids. Trimming cost V 1 base and J 0 bases, with 3 bases left between them. The record originates from a study of OX40 agonist ivuxolimab in advanced cancers. Using immunoSEQ multiplex PCR, the repertoire was profiled, and TCRdb retains in-frame clones only, with some absent. The sample has roughly 76,000 clones, 70% to 90% seen once; the top ten hold approximately 25%. The chain uses TRBV18 and TRBJ2-5; no reliable D call. The specimen comprised CD4+ or CD8+ T cells sorted from blood, sampled in a trial of the OX40 agonist ivuxolimab. This TCR came from an adult with an advanced solid tumor such as melanoma, head and neck, liver or kidney cancer. In DNA, the CDR3 is TGTGCCAGCTCACCACGGGACCAAGAGACCCAGTACTTC. It specifies CASSPRDQETQYF.